The 4 T cell receptor beta chains in this list originate from one sample, sequenced in a study of T cell repertoires in cytomegalovirus infection. TCRdb reanalysed the reads using MiXCR and keeps one entry per CDR3 protein. This repertoire shows around 530,000 distinct CDR3 sequences, approximately 15% found once; its top ten account for 20% to 30%. Sequenced: CD8+ T cells from PBMCs. The receptors were sampled from a human donor in good health (CMV status not recorded). Some clones in this sample may be carry-over from other donors' samples.

This clonotype turned up a few times. The chain employs TRBV6-5 and TRBJ1-1; the D is unclear. Germline V gene sequence: CDR1 MNHEY, CDR2 SVGAGI. The ends were cut back, 0 bases at V and 1 base at J, with 9 bases in the middle. This CDR3 has 15 residues. This CDR3 is CASSYSTRGNTEAFF. CDR3 nucleotide sequence: TGTGCCAGCAGTTACTCGACACGGGGGAACACTGAAGCTTTCTTT.

This clonotype was detected a few times. The gene calls are TRBV6-6 and TRBJ2-1, with 7 positions matching TRBD2. The trim removed 11 bases at V and 6 bases at J, leaving 7 bases unmatched. Germline V gene data show CDR1 as MNHNY and CDR2 as SVGAGI (reference sequence). This CDR3 comprises 12 residues. CDR3 in amino acids: CALRLARNEQFF. CDR3 sequence (DNA): TGTGCCCTGCGACTAGCTCGCAATGAGCAGTTCTTC.

In its sample, this clonotype was seen a few times. The chain employs TRBV28 and TRBJ2-5; D tentatively fits TRBD1 or TRBD2 (6 bases each). The CDR3 loop spans 15 amino acids. Per the germline V gene, CDR1 is MDHEN and CDR2 is SYDVKM. V shed 1 base and J shed 5 bases, with 14 bases lying between them. CDR3 amino acids: CASSLYPGAQETQYF. CDR3 coding DNA: TGTGCCAGCAGTTTATATCCGGGGGCGCAGGAGACCCAGTACTTC.

This sequence joins TRBV5-8 and TRBJ2-7, with 8 bases aligning to TRBD1. CDR3 length: 17 residues. CDR1 is SGHTS, CDR2 YDEGEE, per germline. V gave up 10 bases and J gave up 5 bases; unmatched junction bases: 23. This CDR3 reads CALRHPYPGQGTHEQYF. The CDR3 DNA reads TGTGCCCTCAGGCACCCCTACCCCGGACAGGGAACTCACGAGCAGTACTTC.